The present entry profiles one T cell receptor beta chain with its context. These data come from a study of blood T cell repertoires in COVID-19. Across the study: Researchers got acute and convalescent COVID-19 samples from the United States, Italy and Spain. T cells, B-cell-depleted T cells, or PBMCs provided the cDNA or gDNA that served as material.

Study processing details: Amplified reference gene primers provided the basis for estimating nucleated cell counts. Profiling relied on immunoSEQ multiplex PCR, and the TCRdb table lists in-frame clones only, not all of them. Clone size and V and J calls were adopted from that table, with D and trimming inferred from the DNA. This table holds a few hundred thousand clones, around 87% found once. CDR1 and CDR2 from the germline V gene are SGDLS and YYNGEE. The V and J ends lost 0 bases and 6 bases respectively, with 15 bases between them. The CDR3 extends over 15 amino acids. Seattle enrolled patients during active infection and tracked them longitudinally.

Sequenced sample: peripheral blood. This TCR was sampled from a woman in her sixties with COVID-19, enrolled during active disease. The chain links TRBV9 to TRBJ1-2; the D is unclear. CDR3 amino acids: CASSVGSGSLDGYTF. The CDR3 DNA reads as TGTGCCAGCAGCGTAGGGTCAGGTTCGTTGGATGGCTACACCTTC.